The following is a T cell receptor (beta chain) sequence with its context. V lost 7 bases to trimming and J lost 2 bases, with 19 bases between them. Looked up from germline, CDR1 is SGHRS and CDR2 is YFSETQ. The CDR3 consists of 17 residues. With survey level as its setting, the immunoSEQ assay was v3.0. Data came from immunoSEQ multiplex PCR; TCRdb stores just in-frame clones and leaves some out. The repertoire holds 20,000 to 30,000 clones, with roughly 78% as singletons. The sample comes from a study of long-term antiretroviral therapy in people with HIV. The chain combines TRBV5-1 with TRBJ2-6, with D possibly TRBD1 on 5 matching bases. The receptor's source is a woman aged 35 to 49 with HIV. This specimen was unsorted PBMCs, taken 1.2 years after starting antiretroviral therapy. CDR3 coding DNA: TGCGCCAGCGGGGTGGGCCTTCAACAGGCTGGGGCCAACGTCCTGACTTTC. Its translation: CASGVGLQQAGANVLTF. Combining the CDR3 with reference TRBV5-1 and TRBJ2-6 gives the whole variable domain KAGVTQTPRYLIKTRGQQVTLSCSPISGHRSVSWYQQTPGQGLQFLFEYFSETQRNKGNFPGRFSGRQFSNSRSEMNVSTLELGDSALYLCASGVGLQQAGANVLTFGAGSRLTVL.